This is a list of T cell receptor beta chains from one sample in a study of CD8 T cells in ankylosing spondylitis. TCRdb re-called the 5' RACE reads with MiXCR, one entry per CDR3 protein. The profile shows 350,000 to 450,000 distinct CDR3 sequences, 20% of them singletons. Sequencing used blood, either unsorted or a sorted T cell fraction (not recorded which). These receptors originate from a male donor with ankylosing spondylitis or in good health (not recorded which). CDR3s include the opening cysteine and the closing phenylalanine or tryptophan. A D gene is named only where the DNA matches it firmly. Clone size, where shown, is once, few, many, or a class for clones that have expanded.

J | size | D | V | CDR3 | DNA
TRBJ1-2 | few | TRBD1 | TRBV5-5 | CASSLTGEGGYTF | TGTGCCAGCAGCTTGACAGGGGAAGGTGGCTACACCTTC
TRBJ2-3 | NA | NA | TRBV7-9 | CASSSPKAATQYF | TGTGCCAGCAGCTCTCCGAAGGCGGCTACGCAGTATTTT
TRBJ2-2 | few | NA | TRBV5-6 | CASSFTPGTGELFF | TGTGCCAGCAGCTTTACCCCCGGGACCGGGGAGCTGTTTTTT
TRBJ2-3 | NA | NA | TRBV7-6 | CARHPDNTDTQYF | TGTGCCAGGCATCCTGACAACACAGATACGCAGTATTTT
TRBJ2-1 | NA | TRBD2 | TRBV6-1 | CASTPLAGGFLEQFF | TGTGCCAGCACCCCACTAGCGGGGGGGTTTCTTGAGCAGTTCTTC
TRBJ2-7 | NA | TRBD2 | TRBV14 | CASSPATLAGGFLDEQYF | TGTGCCAGCAGCCCTGCAACCCTAGCGGGGGGGTTCTTGGACGAGCAGTACTTC
TRBJ1-5 | few | NA | TRBV5-1 | CASSLGVGSQPQHF | TGCGCCAGCAGCTTGGGAGTTGGCAGTCAGCCCCAGCATTTT
TRBJ2-6 | few | TRBD1 | TRBV11-2 | CASSSEEGQVLSGANVLTF | TGTGCCAGCAGCTCCGAAGAGGGACAGGTCCTCTCTGGGGCCAACGTCCTGACTTTC
TRBJ2-3 | NA | TRBD1 | TRBV5-5 | CASSLNQGARTDTQYF | TGTGCCAGCAGCTTAAACCAGGGGGCGCGAACAGATACGCAGTATTTT
TRBJ2-5 | few | NA | TRBV29-1 | CSVVNREEFQETQYF | TGCAGCGTGGTGAACAGGGAAGAGTTCCAAGAGACCCAGTACTTC
TRBJ2-3 | NA | NA | TRBV6-5 | CASSPDANTQYF | TGTGCCAGCAGTCCGGATGCGAATACGCAGTATTTT
TRBJ2-7 | many | TRBD2 | TRBV27 | CASSLLAGLHEQYF | TGTGCCAGCAGTTTGCTAGCGGGGCTTCACGAGCAGTACTTC
TRBJ2-5 | NA | NA | TRBV7-9 | CASSHTDGQETQYF | TGTGCCAGCAGCCACACGGACGGACAAGAGACCCAGTACTTC
TRBJ2-3 | NA | TRBD2 | TRBV4-1 | CASSQALAADTQYF | TGCGCCAGCAGCCAGGCGCTAGCGGCGGATACGCAGTATTTT
TRBJ2-3 | few | TRBD1 | TRBV15 | CATSILTGGSTDTQYF | TGTGCCACCAGCATCCTCACAGGGGGCAGCACAGATACGCAGTATTTT
TRBJ2-3 | NA | NA | TRBV28 | CASSFPPREEGDTQYF | TGTGCCAGCAGTTTTCCCCCAAGGGAAGAGGGAGATACGCAGTATTTT
TRBJ2-3 | once | TRBD2 | TRBV13 | CASVTSGGSTDTQYF | TGTGCCAGCGTCACTAGCGGGGGTAGCACAGATACGCAGTATTTT
TRBJ2-7 | NA | NA | TRBV3-1 | CASSLEQVSEQYF | TGTGCCAGCAGCCTGGAACAGGTTAGCGAGCAGTACTTC
TRBJ2-2 | few | NA | TRBV29-1 | CSVEFVGGRTGELFF | TGCAGCGTTGAGTTCGTGGGGGGGCGGACCGGGGAGCTGTTTTTT
TRBJ2-1 | few | NA | TRBV6-1 | CASSAVGGHNEQFF | TGTGCCAGCAGTGCCGTAGGTGGTCACAATGAGCAGTTCTTC
TRBJ2-7 | few | NA | TRBV28 | CASSNRGLSYEQYF | TGTGCCAGCAGTAACAGGGGACTCTCCTACGAGCAGTACTTC
TRBJ2-1 | NA | TRBD1 | TRBV20-1 | CSANLGQGPIRDEQFF | TGCAGTGCTAATTTGGGACAGGGGCCCATAAGGGATGAGCAGTTCTTC
TRBJ2-5 | NA | NA | TRBV28 | CASSLIRPLETQYF | TGTGCCAGCAGTTTAATTAGGCCCCTAGAGACCCAGTACTTC
TRBJ1-4 | NA | NA | TRBV7-9 | CASSLSMGAGPNEKLFF | TGTGCCAGCAGCTTATCGATGGGGGCAGGGCCTAATGAAAAACTGTTTTTT
TRBJ2-3 | few | NA | TRBV24-1 | CATSDITTTDTQYF | TGTGCCACCAGTGATATCACTACCACAGATACGCAGTATTTT
TRBJ2-2 | NA | NA | TRBV28 | CASSRSGLTGELFF | TGTGCCAGCAGTCGAAGCGGGTTAACCGGGGAGCTGTTTTTT
TRBJ2-7 | few | TRBD1 | TRBV12-3/TRBV12-4 | CASSSLGQGSYEQYF | TGTGCCAGCAGTTCTCTTGGACAGGGGTCCTACGAGCAGTACTTC
TRBJ2-7 | NA | TRBD2 | TRBV30 | CAWSASGGQYF | TGTGCCTGGAGTGCTAGCGGGGGGCAGTACTTC
TRBJ2-1 | few | NA | TRBV12-3/TRBV12-4 | CASSLGTREQFF | TGTGCCAGCAGTTTAGGGACCCGTGAGCAGTTCTTC
TRBJ2-1 | few | NA | TRBV12-3/TRBV12-4 | CASRPTGNYNEQFF | TGTGCCAGCAGACCCACAGGGAACTACAATGAGCAGTTCTTC
TRBJ1-5 | many | NA | TRBV9 | CASSVGGTVNQPQHF | TGTGCCAGCAGCGTAGGTGGTACAGTGAATCAGCCCCAGCATTTT
TRBJ2-7 | NA | NA | TRBV11-1 | CASSQTGVDEQYF | TGTGCCAGCAGCCAGACAGGAGTCGACGAGCAGTACTTC
TRBJ2-6 | once | NA | TRBV28 | CASDGGSGANVLTF | TGTGCCAGCGATGGCGGCTCTGGGGCCAACGTCCTGACTTTC
TRBJ2-5 | few | NA | TRBV27 | CASTVSGGNQETQYF | TGTGCCAGCACCGTGAGCGGCGGAAACCAAGAGACCCAGTACTTC
TRBJ2-3 | NA | TRBD2 | TRBV20-1 | CSATLAGALPFTDTQYF | TGCAGTGCTACACTAGCGGGGGCCCTACCTTTCACAGATACGCAGTATTTT
TRBJ2-2 | NA | TRBD1 | TRBV12-3/TRBV12-4 | CASSSQGPGELFF | TGTGCCAGCAGCTCACAGGGGCCCGGGGAGCTGTTTTTT
TRBJ1-2 | NA | TRBD1 | TRBV7-8 | CASSLGGQVNYGYTF | TGTGCCAGCAGCTTAGGGGGACAGGTGAACTATGGCTACACCTTC
TRBJ2-3 | NA | NA | TRBV4-1 | CASSPTVDADTQYF | TGCGCCAGCAGCCCAACAGTCGACGCAGATACGCAGTATTTT
TRBJ2-7 | NA | NA | TRBV2 | CASRPGPTEQYF | TGTGCCAGCAGACCGGGGCCTACGGAGCAGTACTTC
TRBJ1-4 | few | TRBD1 | TRBV4-1 | CASSHGTGEEKLFF | TGCGCCAGCAGCCACGGGACAGGGGAAGAAAAACTGTTTTTT
TRBJ2-7 | many | NA | TRBV6-1 | CASSSGFSYEQYF | TGTGCCAGCAGTAGCGGTTTCTCCTACGAGCAGTACTTC
TRBJ2-3 | NA | NA | TRBV12-3/TRBV12-4 | CASSLWRTDTQYF | TGTGCCAGCAGTTTATGGCGCACAGATACGCAGTATTTT
TRBJ1-2 | few | NA | TRBV29-1 | CSVSNREGYTF | TGCAGCGTTTCCAACAGGGAGGGCTACACCTTC
TRBJ2-1 | NA | NA | TRBV12-3/TRBV12-4 | CASSLAGPGRDNEQFF | TGTGCCAGCAGTTTAGCAGGGCCCGGGCGGGACAATGAGCAGTTCTTC
TRBJ2-5 | few | NA | TRBV12-3/TRBV12-4 | CASSFPLRTGGETQYF | TGTGCCAGCAGTTTTCCCCTGAGGACAGGAGGGGAGACCCAGTACTTC
TRBJ2-1 | few | TRBD2 | TRBV6-1 | CASSKTSGGYWDEQFF | TGTGCCAGCAGTAAGACTAGCGGGGGTTACTGGGATGAGCAGTTCTTC
TRBJ2-1 | NA | NA | TRBV12-5 | CASGLVQGTYNEQFF | TGTGCTAGTGGTTTGGTACAGGGTACCTACAATGAGCAGTTCTTC
TRBJ2-1 | NA | NA | TRBV19 | CASSILGGSNNEQFF | TGTGCCAGTAGTATATTAGGCGGCAGCAACAATGAGCAGTTCTTC
TRBJ2-5 | NA | NA | TRBV5-1 | CASKSLETQYF | TGCGCCAGCAAATCTTTGGAGACCCAGTACTTC
TRBJ2-7 | NA | NA | TRBV7-9 | CASSLPGEVPYEQYF | TGTGCCAGCAGCCTCCCTGGGGAGGTTCCCTACGAGCAGTACTTC
TRBJ2-5 | NA | NA | TRBV7-8 | CASSLAGGNKEETQYF | TGTGCCAGCAGCTTAGCAGGGGGTAACAAAGAAGAGACCCAGTACTTC
TRBJ2-3 | NA | TRBD1 | TRBV20-1 | CSAMDRGLSTDTQYF | TGCAGTGCTATGGACAGGGGGTTGAGCACAGATACGCAGTATTTT